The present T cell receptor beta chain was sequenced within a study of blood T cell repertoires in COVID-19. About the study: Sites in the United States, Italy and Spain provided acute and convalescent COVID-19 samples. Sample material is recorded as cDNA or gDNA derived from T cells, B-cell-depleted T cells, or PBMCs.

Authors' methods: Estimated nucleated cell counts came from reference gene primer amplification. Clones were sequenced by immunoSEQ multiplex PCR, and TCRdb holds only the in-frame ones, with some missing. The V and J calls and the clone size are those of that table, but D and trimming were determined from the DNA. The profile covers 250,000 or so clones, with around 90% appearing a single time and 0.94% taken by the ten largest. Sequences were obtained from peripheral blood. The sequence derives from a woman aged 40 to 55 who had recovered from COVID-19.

The CDR3 DNA reads TGTGCCAGCAGTTTAAGGGCAGGGGGCTTAAGCAATCAGCCCCAGCATTTT. This encodes CASSLRAGGLSNQPQHF. V and J are TRBV27 and TRBJ1-5, with 8 bases aligning to TRBD1. The CDR3 extends over 17 amino acids. J gave up 1 base and V 2 bases, and 7 bases lay outside the gene matches. CDR1 and CDR2 (germline): MNHEY, SMNVEV (reference sequence).